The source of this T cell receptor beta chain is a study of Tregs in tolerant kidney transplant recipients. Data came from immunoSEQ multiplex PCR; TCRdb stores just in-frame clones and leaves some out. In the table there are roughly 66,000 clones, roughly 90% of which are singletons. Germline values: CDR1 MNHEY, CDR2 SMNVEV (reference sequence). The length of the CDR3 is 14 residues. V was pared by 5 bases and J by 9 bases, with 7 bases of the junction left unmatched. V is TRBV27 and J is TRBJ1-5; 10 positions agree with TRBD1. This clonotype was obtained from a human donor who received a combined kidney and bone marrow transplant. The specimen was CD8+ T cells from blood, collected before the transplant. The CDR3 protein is CASSPGQGMGPQHF. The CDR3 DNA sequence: TGTGCCAGCAGTCCGGGACAGGGGATGGGGCCCCAGCATTTT.